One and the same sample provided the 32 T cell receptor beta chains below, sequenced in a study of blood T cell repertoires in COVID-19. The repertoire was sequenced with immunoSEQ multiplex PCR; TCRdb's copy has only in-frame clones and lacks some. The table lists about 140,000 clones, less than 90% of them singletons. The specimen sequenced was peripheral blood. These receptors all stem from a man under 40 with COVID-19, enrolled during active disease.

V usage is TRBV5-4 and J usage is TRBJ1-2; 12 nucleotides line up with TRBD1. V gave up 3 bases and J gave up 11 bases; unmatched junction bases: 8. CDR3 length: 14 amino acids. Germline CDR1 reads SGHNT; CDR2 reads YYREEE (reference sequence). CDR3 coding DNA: TGTGCCAGCAGCTCCGCCGGGACAGGGGGCCAGTACACCTTC. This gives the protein CASSSAGTGGQYTF. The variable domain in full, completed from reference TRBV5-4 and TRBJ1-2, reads ETGVTQSPTHLIKTRGQQVTLRCSSQSGHNTVSWYQQALGQGPQFIFQYYREEENGRGNFPPRFSGLQFPNYSSELNVNALELDDSALYLCASSSAGTGGQYTFGSGTRLTVV.

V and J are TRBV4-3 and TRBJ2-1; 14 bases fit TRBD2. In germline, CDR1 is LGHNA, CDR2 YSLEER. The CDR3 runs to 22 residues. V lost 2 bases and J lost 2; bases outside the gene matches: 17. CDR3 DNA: TGCGCCAGCAGCCAACAATCCACTTCCGGGACTAGCGGGAGAGGCACCTACAATGAGCAGTTCTTC. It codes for CASSQQSTSGTSGRGTYNEQFF.

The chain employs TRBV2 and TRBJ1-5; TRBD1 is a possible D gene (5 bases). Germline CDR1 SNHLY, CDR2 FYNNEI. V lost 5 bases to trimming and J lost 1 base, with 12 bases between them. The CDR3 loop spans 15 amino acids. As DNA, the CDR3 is TGTGCCAGCAGTTCACCGACAGTCAGCAATCAGCCCCAGCATTTT. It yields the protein CASSSPTVSNQPQHF.

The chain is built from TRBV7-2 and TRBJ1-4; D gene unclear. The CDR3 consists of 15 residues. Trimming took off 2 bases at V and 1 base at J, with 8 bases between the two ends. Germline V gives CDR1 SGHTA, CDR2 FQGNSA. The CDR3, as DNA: TGTGCCAGCAGCTTATCGGGAGTAACTAATGAAAAACTGTTTTTT. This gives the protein CASSLSGVTNEKLFF. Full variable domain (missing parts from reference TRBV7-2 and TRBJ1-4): GAGVSQSPSNKVTEKGKDVELRCDPISGHTALYWYRQSLGQGLEFLIYFQGNSAPDKSGLPSDRFSAERTGGSVSTLTIQRTQQEDSAVYLCASSLSGVTNEKLFFGSGTQLSVL.

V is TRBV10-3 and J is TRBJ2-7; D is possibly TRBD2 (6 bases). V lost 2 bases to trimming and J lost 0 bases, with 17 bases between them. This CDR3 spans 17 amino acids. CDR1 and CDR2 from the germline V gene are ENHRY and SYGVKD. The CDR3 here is CAISEGVGTQSSYEQYF. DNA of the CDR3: TGTGCCATCAGTGAGGGTGTCGGGACTCAAAGCTCCTACGAGCAGTACTTC.

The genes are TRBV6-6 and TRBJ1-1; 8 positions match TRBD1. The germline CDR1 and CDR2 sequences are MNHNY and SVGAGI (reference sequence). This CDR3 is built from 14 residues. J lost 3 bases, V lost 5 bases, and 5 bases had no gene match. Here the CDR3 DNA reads TGTGCCAGCAGTCAGAAGACAGGGGACACTGAAGCTTTCTTT. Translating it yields CASSQKTGDTEAFF.

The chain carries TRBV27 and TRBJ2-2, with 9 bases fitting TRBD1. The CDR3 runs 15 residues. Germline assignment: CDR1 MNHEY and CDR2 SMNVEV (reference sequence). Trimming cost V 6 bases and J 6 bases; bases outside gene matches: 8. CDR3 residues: CASSRPGQGPGELFF. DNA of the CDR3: TGTGCCAGCAGCAGACCGGGACAGGGTCCCGGGGAGCTGTTTTTT.

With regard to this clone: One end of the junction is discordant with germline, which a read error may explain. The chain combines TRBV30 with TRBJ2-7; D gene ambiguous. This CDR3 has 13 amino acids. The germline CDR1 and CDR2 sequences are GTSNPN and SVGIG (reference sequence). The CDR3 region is CAWSVWANPPIDF. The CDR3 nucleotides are TGTGCCTGGAGTGTATGGGCCAACCCTCCTATCGACTTC.

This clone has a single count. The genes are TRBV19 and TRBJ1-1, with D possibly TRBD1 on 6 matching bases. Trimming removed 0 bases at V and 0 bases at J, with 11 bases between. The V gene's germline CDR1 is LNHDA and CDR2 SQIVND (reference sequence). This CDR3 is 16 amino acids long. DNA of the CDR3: TGTGCCAGTAGTATAGATGGGGGGGGGCTGAACACTGAAGCTTTCTTT. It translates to CASSIDGGGLNTEAFF.

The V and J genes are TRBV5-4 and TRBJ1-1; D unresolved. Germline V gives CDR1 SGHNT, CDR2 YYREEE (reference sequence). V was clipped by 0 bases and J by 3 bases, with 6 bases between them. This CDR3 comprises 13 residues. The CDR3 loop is CASSLERDTEAFF. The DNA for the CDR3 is TGTGCCAGCAGCTTGGAACGGGACACTGAAGCTTTCTTT.

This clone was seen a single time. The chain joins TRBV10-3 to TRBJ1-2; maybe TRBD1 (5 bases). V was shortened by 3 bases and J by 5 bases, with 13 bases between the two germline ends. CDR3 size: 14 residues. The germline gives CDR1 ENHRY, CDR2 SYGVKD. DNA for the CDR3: TGTGCCATCAGTGATGGGGGGGGTTCGTATGGCTACACCTTC. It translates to CAISDGGGSYGYTF.

This CDR3 is CASSVAAGGLDEQFF. The CDR3 DNA reads TGTGCCAGCAGCGTAGCGGCGGGAGGGCTGGATGAGCAGTTCTTC. This rearrangement joins TRBV9 to TRBJ2-1; TRBD2 agrees at 9 bases. The CDR3 runs to 15 residues. Per germline, CDR1 SGDLS and CDR2 YYNGEE. Losses at the gene ends were 0 bases for V and 8 bases for J; bases not matched to a gene: 6. The variable domain in full, completed from reference TRBV9 and TRBJ2-1, reads DSGVTQTPKHLITATGQRVTLRCSPRSGDLSVYWYQQSLDQGLQFLIQYYNGEERAKGNILERFSAQQFPDLHSELNLSSLELGDSALYFCASSVAAGGLDEQFFGPGTRLTVL.

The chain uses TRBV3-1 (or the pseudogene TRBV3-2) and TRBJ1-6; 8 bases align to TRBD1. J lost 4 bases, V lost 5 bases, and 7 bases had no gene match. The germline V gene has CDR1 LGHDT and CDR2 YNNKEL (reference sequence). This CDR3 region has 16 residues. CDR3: CASSSPDRGYNSPLHF. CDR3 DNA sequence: TGTGCCAGCAGCAGTCCAGACAGGGGATATAATTCACCCCTCCACTTT.

The chain's CDR3 is CASSVDRAGGYTF. DNA of the CDR3: TGTGCCAGCAGTGTGGACAGGGCCGGCGGCTACACCTTC. The chain couples TRBV3-1 (or the pseudogene TRBV3-2) to TRBJ1-2; 8 bases agree with TRBD1. Losses at the gene ends were 6 bases for V and 8 bases for J; bases not matched to a gene: 8. Germline V gene sequence: CDR1 LGHDT, CDR2 YNNKEL (reference sequence). The CDR3 is 13 residues long.

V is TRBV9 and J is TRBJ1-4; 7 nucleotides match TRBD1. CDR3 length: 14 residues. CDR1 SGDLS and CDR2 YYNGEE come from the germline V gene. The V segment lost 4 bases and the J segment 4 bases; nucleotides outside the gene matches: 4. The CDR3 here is CASSRTGSNEKLFF. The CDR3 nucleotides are TGTGCCAGCAGCCGGACAGGCAGTAATGAAAAACTGTTTTTT.

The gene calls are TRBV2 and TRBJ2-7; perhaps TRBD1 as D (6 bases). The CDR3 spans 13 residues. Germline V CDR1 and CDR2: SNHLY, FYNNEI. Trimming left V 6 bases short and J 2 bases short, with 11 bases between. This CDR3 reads CASRDSATYEQYF. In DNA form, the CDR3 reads TGTGCCAGCAGGGACAGCGCGACCTACGAGCAGTACTTC.

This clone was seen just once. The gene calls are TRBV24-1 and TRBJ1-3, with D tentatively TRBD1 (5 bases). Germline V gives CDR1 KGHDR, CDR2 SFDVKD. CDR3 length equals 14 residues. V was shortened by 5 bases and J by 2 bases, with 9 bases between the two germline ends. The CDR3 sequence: CATSGSGTGNTIYF. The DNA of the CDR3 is TGTGCCACCAGTGGTTCAGGGACTGGAAACACCATATATTTT.

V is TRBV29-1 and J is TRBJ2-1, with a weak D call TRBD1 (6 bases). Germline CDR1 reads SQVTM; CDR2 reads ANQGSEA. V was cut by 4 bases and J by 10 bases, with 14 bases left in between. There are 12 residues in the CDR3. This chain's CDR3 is CSVGSGVGEQFF. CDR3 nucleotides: TGCAGCGTTGGTTCAGGGGTAGGGGAGCAGTTCTTC.

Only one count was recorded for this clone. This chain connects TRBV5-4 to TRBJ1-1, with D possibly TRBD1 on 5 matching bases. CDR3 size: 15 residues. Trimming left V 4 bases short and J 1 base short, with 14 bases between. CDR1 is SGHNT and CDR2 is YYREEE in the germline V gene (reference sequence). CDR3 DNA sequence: TGTGCCAGCAGCCCACCACGGACACAGAACACTGAAGCTTTCTTT. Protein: CASSPPRTQNTEAFF.

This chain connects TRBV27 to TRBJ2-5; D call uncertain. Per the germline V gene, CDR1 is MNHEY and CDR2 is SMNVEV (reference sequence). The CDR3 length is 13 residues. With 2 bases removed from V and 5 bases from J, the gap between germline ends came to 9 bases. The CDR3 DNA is TGTGCCAGCAGTTTAACCGGGTGGGAGACCCAGTACTTC. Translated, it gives CASSLTGWETQYF.

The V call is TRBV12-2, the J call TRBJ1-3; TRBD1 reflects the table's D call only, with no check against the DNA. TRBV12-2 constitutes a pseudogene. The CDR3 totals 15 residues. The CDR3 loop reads CASRAQGGSGNTIYF. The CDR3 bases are TGTGCAAGTCGGGCACAGGGCGGCTCTGGAAACACCATATATTTT.

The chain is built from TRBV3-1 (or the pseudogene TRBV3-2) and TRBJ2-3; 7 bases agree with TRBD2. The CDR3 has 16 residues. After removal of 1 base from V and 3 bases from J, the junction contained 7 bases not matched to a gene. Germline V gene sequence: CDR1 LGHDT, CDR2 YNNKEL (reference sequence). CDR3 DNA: TGTGCCAGCAGCCAAGGACTTGGGGGGGGGACAGATACGCAGTATTTT. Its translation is CASSQGLGGGTDTQYF.

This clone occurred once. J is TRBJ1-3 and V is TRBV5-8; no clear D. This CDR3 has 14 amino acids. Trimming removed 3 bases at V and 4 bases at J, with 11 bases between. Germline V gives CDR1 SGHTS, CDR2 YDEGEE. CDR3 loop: CASSSRGQGNTIYF. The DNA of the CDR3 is TGTGCCAGCAGCTCCCGCGGGCAGGGAAACACCATATATTTT.

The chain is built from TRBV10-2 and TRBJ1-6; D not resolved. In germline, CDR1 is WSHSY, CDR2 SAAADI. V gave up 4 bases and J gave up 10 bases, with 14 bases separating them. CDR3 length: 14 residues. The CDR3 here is CASSVMEGNSPLHF. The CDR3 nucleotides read TGCGCCAGCAGTGTCATGGAGGGTAACTCACCCCTCCACTTT.

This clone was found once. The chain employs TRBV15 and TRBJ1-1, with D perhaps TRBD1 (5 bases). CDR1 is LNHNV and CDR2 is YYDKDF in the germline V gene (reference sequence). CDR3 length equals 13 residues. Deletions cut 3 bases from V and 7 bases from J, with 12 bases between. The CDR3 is CATSRIGASEAFF. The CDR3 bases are TGTGCCACCAGCAGGATTGGGGCGAGTGAAGCTTTCTTT. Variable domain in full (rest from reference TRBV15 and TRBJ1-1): DAMVIQNPRYQVTQFGKPVTLSCSQTLNHNVMYWYQQKSSQAPKLLFHYYDKDFNNEADTPDNFQSRRPNTSFCFLDIRSPGLGDTAMYLCATSRIGASEAFFGQGTRLTVV.

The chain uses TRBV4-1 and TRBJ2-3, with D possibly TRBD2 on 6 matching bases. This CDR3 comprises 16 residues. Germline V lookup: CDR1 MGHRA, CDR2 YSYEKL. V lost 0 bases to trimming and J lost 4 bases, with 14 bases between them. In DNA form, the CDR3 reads TGCGCCAGCAGCCAAGATATCAGGCCGGGGGCAGATACGCAGTATTTT. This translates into CASSQDIRPGADTQYF.

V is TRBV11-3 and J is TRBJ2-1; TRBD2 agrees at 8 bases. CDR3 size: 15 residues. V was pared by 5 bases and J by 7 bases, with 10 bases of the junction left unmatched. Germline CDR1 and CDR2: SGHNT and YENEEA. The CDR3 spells CASSPAGTRDNEQFF. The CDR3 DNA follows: TGTGCCAGCAGCCCCGCCGGGACTAGAGATAATGAGCAGTTCTTC.

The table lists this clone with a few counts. CDR3 coding DNA: TGTGCCAGCAGCCCCAGGGTGGCAGACTACGAGCAGTACTTC. Translating gives CASSPRVADYEQYF. The chain is built from TRBV7-2 and TRBJ2-7, with a possible D match to TRBD1 (5 bases). Trimming left V 5 bases short and J 3 bases short, with 14 bases between. The length of the CDR3 is 14 residues. CDR1 and CDR2 from the germline V gene are SGHTA and FQGNSA. The variable domain in full, completed from reference TRBV7-2 and TRBJ2-7, reads GAGVSQSPSNKVTEKGKDVELRCDPISGHTALYWYRQSLGQGLEFLIYFQGNSAPDKSGLPSDRFSAERTGGSVSTLTIQRTQQEDSAVYLCASSPRVADYEQYFGPGTRLTVT.

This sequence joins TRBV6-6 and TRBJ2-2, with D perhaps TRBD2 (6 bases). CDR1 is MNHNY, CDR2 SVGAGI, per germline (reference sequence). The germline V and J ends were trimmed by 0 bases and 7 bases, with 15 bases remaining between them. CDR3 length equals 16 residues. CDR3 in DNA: TGTGCCAGCAGTTACTCGGGCGGGACGGCTGTCGGGGAGCTGTTTTTT. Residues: CASSYSGGTAVGELFF.

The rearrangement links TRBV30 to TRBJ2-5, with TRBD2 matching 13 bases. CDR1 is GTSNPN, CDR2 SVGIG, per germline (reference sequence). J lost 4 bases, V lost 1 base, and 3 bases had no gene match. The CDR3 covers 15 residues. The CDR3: CAWSGGLAGIETQYF. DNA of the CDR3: TGTGCCTGGAGTGGGGGACTAGCGGGAATAGAGACCCAGTACTTC.

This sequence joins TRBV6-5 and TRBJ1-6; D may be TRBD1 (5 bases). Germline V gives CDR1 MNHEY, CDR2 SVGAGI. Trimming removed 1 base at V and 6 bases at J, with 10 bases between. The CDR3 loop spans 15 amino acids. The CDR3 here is CASSYWGEGNSPLHF. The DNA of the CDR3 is TGTGCCAGCAGTTACTGGGGCGAAGGTAATTCACCCCTCCACTTT.

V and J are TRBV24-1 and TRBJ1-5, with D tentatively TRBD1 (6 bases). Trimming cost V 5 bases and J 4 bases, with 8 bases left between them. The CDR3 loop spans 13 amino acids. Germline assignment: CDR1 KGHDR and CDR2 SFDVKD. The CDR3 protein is CATSGQANQPQHF. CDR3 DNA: TGTGCCACCAGTGGACAGGCTAATCAGCCCCAGCATTTT.